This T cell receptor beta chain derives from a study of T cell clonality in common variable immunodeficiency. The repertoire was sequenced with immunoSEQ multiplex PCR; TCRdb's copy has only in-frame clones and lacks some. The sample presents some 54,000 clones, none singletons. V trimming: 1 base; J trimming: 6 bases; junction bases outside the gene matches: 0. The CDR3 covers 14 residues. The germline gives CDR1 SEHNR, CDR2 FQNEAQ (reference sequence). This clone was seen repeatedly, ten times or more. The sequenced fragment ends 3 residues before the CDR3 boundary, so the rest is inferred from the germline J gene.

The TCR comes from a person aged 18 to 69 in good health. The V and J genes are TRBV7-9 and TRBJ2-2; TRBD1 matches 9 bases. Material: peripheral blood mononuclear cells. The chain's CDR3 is CASSLGTGAGELFF. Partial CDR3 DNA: TGTGCCAGCAGCTTAGGGACAGGGGCCGGGGAG.